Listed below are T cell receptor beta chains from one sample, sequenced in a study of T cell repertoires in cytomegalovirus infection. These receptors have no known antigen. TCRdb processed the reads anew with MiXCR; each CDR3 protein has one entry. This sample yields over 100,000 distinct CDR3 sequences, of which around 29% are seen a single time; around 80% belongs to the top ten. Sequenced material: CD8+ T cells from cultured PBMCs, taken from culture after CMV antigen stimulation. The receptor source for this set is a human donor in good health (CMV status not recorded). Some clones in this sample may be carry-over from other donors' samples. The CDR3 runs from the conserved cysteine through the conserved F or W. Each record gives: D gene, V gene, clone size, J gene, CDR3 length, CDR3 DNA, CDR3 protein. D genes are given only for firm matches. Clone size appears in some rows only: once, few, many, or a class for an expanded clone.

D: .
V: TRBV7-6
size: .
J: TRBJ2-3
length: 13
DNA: TGTGCCAGCAGCGTCGACCAGACAGATACGCAGTATTTT
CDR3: CASSVDQTDTQYF

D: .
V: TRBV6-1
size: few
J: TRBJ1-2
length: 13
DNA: TGTGCCAGCATAGACCGGGCCTACTATGGCTACACCTTC
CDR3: CASIDRAYYGYTF

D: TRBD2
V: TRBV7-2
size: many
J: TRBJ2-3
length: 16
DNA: TGTGCCAGCAGCTTAGGGGCTAGCGGGGCAACAGATACGCAGTATTTT
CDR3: CASSLGASGATDTQYF

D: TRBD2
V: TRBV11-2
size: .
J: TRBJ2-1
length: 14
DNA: TGTGCCAGCAGCTGGATTAGCGGGGTGGATGAGCAGTTCTTC
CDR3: CASSWISGVDEQFF

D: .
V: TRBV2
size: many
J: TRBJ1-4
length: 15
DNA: TGTGCCAGCAGTGAAGCAGAGGCAACTAATGAAAAACTGTTTTTT
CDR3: CASSEAEATNEKLFF

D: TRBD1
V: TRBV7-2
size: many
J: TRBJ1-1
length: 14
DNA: TGTGCCAGCAGCTTCTTAGGACAGGGCACTGAAGCTTTCTTT
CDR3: CASSFLGQGTEAFF

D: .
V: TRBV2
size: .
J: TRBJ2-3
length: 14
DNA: TGTGCCAGCAAGGAGGGGGGCCCTACTCATACGCAGTATTTT
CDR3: CASKEGGPTHTQYF

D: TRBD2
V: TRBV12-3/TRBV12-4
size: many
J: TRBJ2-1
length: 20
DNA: TGTGCCAGCAGTTCGAGCCTAGGACTAGCGGGGGGGCCAATCAACAATGAGCAGTTCTTC
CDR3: CASSSSLGLAGGPINNEQFF

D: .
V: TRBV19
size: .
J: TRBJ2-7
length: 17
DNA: TGTGCCAGTAGTATAGTCCCTCTCTCGACAGGAACTTACGAGCAGTACTTC
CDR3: CASSIVPLSTGTYEQYF

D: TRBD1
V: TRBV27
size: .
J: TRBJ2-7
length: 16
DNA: TGTGCCAGCAGTTCCCGCGCCTGGGACAGGGACGACGAGCAGTACTTC
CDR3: CASSSRAWDRDDEQYF

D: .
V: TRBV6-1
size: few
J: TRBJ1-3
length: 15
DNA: TGTGCCAGCAGTCTACGGGGGTTCTCTGGAAACACCATATATTTT
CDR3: CASSLRGFSGNTIYF

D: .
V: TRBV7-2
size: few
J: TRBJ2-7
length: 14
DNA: TGTGCCAGCAGCAGGGGGGACAGTTCCTACGAGCAGTACTTC
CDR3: CASSRGDSSYEQYF

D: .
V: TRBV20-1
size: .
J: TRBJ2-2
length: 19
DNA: TGCAGTGCTAGAGTTCGGGACTGGACGGCCCAGGAGAAAACCGGGGAGCTGTTTTTT
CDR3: CSARVRDWTAQEKTGELFF

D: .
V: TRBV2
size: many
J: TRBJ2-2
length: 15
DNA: TGTGCCAGCAGTGAAGGGATCGCGAACACCGGGGAGCTGTTTTTT
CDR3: CASSEGIANTGELFF

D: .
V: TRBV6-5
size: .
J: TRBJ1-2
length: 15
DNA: TGTGCCAGCAGTTACTTTACCGGGGACGCCTATGGCTACACCTTC
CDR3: CASSYFTGDAYGYTF

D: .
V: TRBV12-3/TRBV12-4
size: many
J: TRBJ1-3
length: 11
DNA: TGTGCCAGCAGTTTCGGAAACACCATATATTTT
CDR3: CASSFGNTIYF

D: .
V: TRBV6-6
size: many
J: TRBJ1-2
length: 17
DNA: TGTGCCAGCAGTTACGAGGGGCGATTCCTTTCAGACTATGGCTACACCTTC
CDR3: CASSYEGRFLSDYGYTF

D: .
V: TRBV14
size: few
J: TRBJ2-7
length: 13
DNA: TGTGCCAGCAGCGGGCAGGACTCCTACGAGCAGTACTTC
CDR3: CASSGQDSYEQYF

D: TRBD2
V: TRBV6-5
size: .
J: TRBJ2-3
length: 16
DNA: TGTGCCAGCAGTTACTCGGGCGGGGGGCCCACAGATACGCAGTATTTT
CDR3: CASSYSGGGPTDTQYF

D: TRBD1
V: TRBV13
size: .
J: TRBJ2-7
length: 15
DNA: TGTGCCAGCAGCTTATTTGGGACAGGGGAGTACGAGCAGTACTTC
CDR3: CASSLFGTGEYEQYF

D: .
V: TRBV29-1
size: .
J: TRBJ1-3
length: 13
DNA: TGCAGCGTTGAAGAAGCCATGGGCGACACCATATATTTT
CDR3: CSVEEAMGDTIYF

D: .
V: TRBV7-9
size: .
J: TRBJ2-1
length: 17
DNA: TGTGCCAGCAGCCCTCCGATGGGCGGGCCATCCTACAATGAGCAGTTCTTC
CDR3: CASSPPMGGPSYNEQFF

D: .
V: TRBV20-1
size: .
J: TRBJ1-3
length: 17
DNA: TGCAGTGCTAGTACCCGCCTCACAGGGTTCACTGGAAACACCATATATTTT
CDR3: CSASTRLTGFTGNTIYF

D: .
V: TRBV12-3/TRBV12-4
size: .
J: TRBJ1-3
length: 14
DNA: TGTGCCAGCACCCTGGGGGCTTCTGGAAACACCATATATTTT
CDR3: CASTLGASGNTIYF

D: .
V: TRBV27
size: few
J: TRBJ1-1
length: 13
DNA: TGTGCCAGCAGTTTATCGGGCAGTAGCCAAGCTTTCTTT
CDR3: CASSLSGSSQAFF

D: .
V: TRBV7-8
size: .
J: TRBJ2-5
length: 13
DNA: TGTGCCAGCAGCTTGGGACCGGCCGAGACCCAGTACTTC
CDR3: CASSLGPAETQYF

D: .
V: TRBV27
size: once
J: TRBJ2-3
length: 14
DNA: TGTGCCAGCAGGGGGAGCAGGTACACAGATACGCAGTATTTT
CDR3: CASRGSRYTDTQYF

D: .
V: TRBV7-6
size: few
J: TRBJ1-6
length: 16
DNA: TGTGCCAGCAGCTTATACTTCCTCTCCTATAATTCACCCCTCCACTTT
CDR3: CASSLYFLSYNSPLHF

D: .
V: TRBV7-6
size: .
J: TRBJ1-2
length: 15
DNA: TGTGCCAGCAGCTTATATTCGGGGGATGCCTATGGCTACACCTTC
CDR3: CASSLYSGDAYGYTF

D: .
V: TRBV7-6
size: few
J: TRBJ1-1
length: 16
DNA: TGTGCCAGCAGCTTAGAATGGGGAGCAGAGAACACTGAAGCTTTCTTT
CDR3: CASSLEWGAENTEAFF

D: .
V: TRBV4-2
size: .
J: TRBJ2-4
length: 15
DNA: TGTGCCAGCAGCCAAGACCCAAAGGGAGGAAACATTCAGTACTTC
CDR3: CASSQDPKGGNIQYF

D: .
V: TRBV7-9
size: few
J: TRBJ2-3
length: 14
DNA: TGTGCCAGCAGCAAGACACATTTAACAGATACGCAGTATTTT
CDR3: CASSKTHLTDTQYF

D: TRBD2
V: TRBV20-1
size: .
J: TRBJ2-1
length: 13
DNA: TGCAGTGCTTCCGGACTAGAACTTAATGAGCAGTTCTTC
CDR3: CSASGLELNEQFF

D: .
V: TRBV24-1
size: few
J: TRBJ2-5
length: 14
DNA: TGTGCCACCAGTGGAGAGCGGTGCCAAGAGACCCAGTACTTC
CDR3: CATSGERCQETQYF

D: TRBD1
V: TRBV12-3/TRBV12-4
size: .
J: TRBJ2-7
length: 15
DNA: TGTGCCAGCAGTCCTGGGACAGGCCTATACTACGAGCAGTACTTC
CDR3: CASSPGTGLYYEQYF

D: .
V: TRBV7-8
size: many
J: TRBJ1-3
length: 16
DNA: TGTGCCAGCAGCTTAGCACAGGGAGCTACTGGAAACACCATATATTTT
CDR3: CASSLAQGATGNTIYF